Below, 22 T cell receptor beta chains from the same sample are listed, as sequenced in a study of Graves' ophthalmopathy and Graves' hyperthyroidism. RNA transcripts served as template for amplifying TCR beta CDR3 sequences. First-round RT-PCR used HTBI primers; second-round multiplex PCR followed. TCRdb re-called the multiplex PCR reads through MiXCR, storing one row per CDR3 protein. This sample has 450,000 to 600,000 distinct CDR3 sequences, with under 45% found just once. Sequencing input: peripheral blood or thyroid tissue (not recorded which). These receptors came from an adult man with Graves' hyperthyroidism.

This clonotype was seen many times. The chain links TRBV29-1 to TRBJ2-7, with no clear D. Germline assignment: CDR1 SQVTM and CDR2 ANQGSEA. The CDR3 is 12 amino acids. The germline V and J ends were trimmed by 4 bases and 2 bases, with 9 bases remaining between them. CDR3 in DNA: TGCAGCGTTGCCGGAACAGCCTACGAGCAGTACTTC. The encoded protein is CSVAGTAYEQYF.

This clonotype came up many times. The chain has TRBV6-5 and TRBJ1-1; D uncertain. Between the trimmed V and J ends, which lost 6 bases and 5 bases, there was a span of 13 bases. Germline V gives CDR1 MNHEY, CDR2 SVGAGI. The length of the CDR3 is 13 residues. The CDR3 DNA reads as TGTGCCAGCAGCCCCCGGGGTGATACTGAAGCTTTCTTT. Its translation is CASSPRGDTEAFF.

The chain uses TRBV25-1 and TRBJ2-7, with D possibly being TRBD1 or TRBD2 (5 bases each). The J call is doubtful: the DNA matches TRBJ2-1 better. Germline V gene lookup returns CDR1 MGHDK and CDR2 SYGVNS. This CDR3 comprises 15 residues. In DNA form, the CDR3 reads TGTGCCAGCAGTGAATTTGGGGGTCCCTACAATGAGCAGTTCTTC. Its protein product is CASSEFGGPYNEQFF.

The V call is TRBV2, the J call TRBJ2-6; 7 bases align to TRBD1. The CDR3 consists of 19 residues. V shed 5 bases, J shed 1 base, and the junction held 14 bases outside the gene matches. Per germline, CDR1 SNHLY and CDR2 FYNNEI. CDR3 nucleotides: TGTGCCAGCAGTACGCCGACAGGGCCGCGCCTTTCTGGGGCCAACGTCCTGACTTTC. Protein product: CASSTPTGPRLSGANVLTF.

This clonotype was counted at least ten times. The V gene is TRBV5-5, the J gene TRBJ2-7, with 8 bases matching TRBD1. CDR1 and CDR2 (germline): SGHKS, YYEKEE (reference sequence). The CDR3 sequence is 14 residues long. The ends lost 2 bases at V and 4 bases at J; junction bases unmatched: 5. CDR3 DNA: TGTGCCAGCAGCTTCCAAGGACAGGGTTACGAGCAGTACTTC. Encoded protein: CASSFQGQGYEQYF.

Ten or more counts support this clonotype. CDR3 coding DNA: TGTGCCAGTAGTGGAACCCGAGGGTTGGCCAACGTCCTGACTTTC. It translates to CASSGTRGLANVLTF. V is TRBV19 and J is TRBJ2-6, with a tentative D call TRBD2 (5 bases). This CDR3 region has 15 residues. V was shortened by 5 bases and J by 6 bases, with 14 bases between the two germline ends. Germline assignment: CDR1 LNHDA and CDR2 SQIVND (reference sequence).

A few counts support this clonotype. V and J are TRBV6-1 and TRBJ2-7, with no clear D. The CDR3 sequence is 15 residues long. The V and J ends lost 4 bases and 0 bases respectively, with 13 bases between them. Per germline, CDR1 MNHNS and CDR2 SASEGT. CDR3 sequence: CASSVGYYSSYEQYF. The CDR3 DNA follows: TGTGCCAGCAGTGTCGGATATTACAGCTCCTACGAGCAGTACTTC.

The count of this clonotype is one. This chain connects TRBV10-3 to TRBJ1-2, with D hard to call. Germline values: CDR1 ENHRY, CDR2 SYGVKD. This CDR3 region has 12 residues. V was trimmed by 4 bases and J by 8 bases, leaving 11 bases between them. The DNA for the CDR3 is TGTGCCATCAGTGCTAGGTTTGGGGGCTACACCTTC. Protein product: CAISARFGGYTF.

This clonotype was seen only a few times. The chain is built from TRBV28 and TRBJ1-5; D is ambiguous. The CDR3 runs 16 residues. With 5 bases removed from V and 0 bases from J, the gap between germline ends came to 14 bases. The germline V gene has CDR1 MDHEN and CDR2 SYDVKM. Here the CDR3 DNA reads TGTGCCAGCAGTCGAGACCGTCTTATTAGCAATCAGCCCCAGCATTTT. As protein: CASSRDRLISNQPQHF.

In the case of this clonotype: It is likely a read error, because the conserved phenylalanine at the end of the CDR3 is missing. Because the CDR3's place on the DNA is in doubt, the DNA is left out and the CDR3 is given as listed by TCRdb. V gene TRBV29-1 combines with J gene TRBJ1-5; the table's D call TRBD1 went unverified against the DNA. With termini counted, the CDR3 has 9 amino acids. Germline values: CDR1 SQVTM, CDR2 ANQGSEA. The CDR3 is CSVETGPRL.

This clonotype was counted a few times. V usage is TRBV12-3 or TRBV12-4 and J usage is TRBJ2-7; 10 bases fit TRBD2. After removal of 2 bases from V and 2 bases from J, the junction contained 12 bases not matched to a gene. CDR3 length equals 18 residues. The CDR3 DNA reads as TGTGCCAGCAGTTTAAGCGGGCTAGCGGGGGATCCTCCCTACGAGCAGTACTTC. As protein: CASSLSGLAGDPPYEQYF.

This clonotype was seen ten or more times. The chain employs TRBV7-3 and TRBJ2-7; D is ambiguous. The CDR3 covers 13 residues. Looked up from germline, CDR1 is SGHTA and CDR2 is FQGTGA. The germline V and J ends were trimmed by 0 bases and 3 bases, with 6 bases remaining between them. The DNA for the CDR3 is TGTGCCAGCAGCTTAACGCCTTTCTACGAGCAGTACTTC. Translated: CASSLTPFYEQYF.

CDR3 in amino acids: CASGLVPGVSGYEQYF. The CDR3 DNA sequence: TGTGCTAGTGGTTTGGTACCTGGTGTTAGCGGTTACGAGCAGTACTTC. The chain is built from TRBV12-5 and TRBJ2-7, with D perhaps TRBD2 (6 bases). The CDR3 loop spans 16 amino acids. V shed 0 bases and J shed 4 bases, with 16 bases lying between them. The V gene's germline CDR1 is LGHNT and CDR2 FRNRAP.

The chain is built from TRBV7-9 and TRBJ2-7; 10 bases map to TRBD2. The J call is in doubt because the DNA end fits TRBJ2-1 better. The CDR3 runs 17 residues. Germline V lookup: CDR1 SEHNR, CDR2 FQNEAQ (reference sequence). CDR3 DNA: TGTGCCAGCAGCTCCCTCCCCGCTAGCGGGGGCCCGTGGAAGCAGTTCTTC. It translates to CASSSLPASGGPWKQFF.

The rearrangement uses TRBV5-1 and TRBJ1-1; D uncertain. CDR1 SGHRS and CDR2 YFSETQ come from the germline V gene. The CDR3 extends over 15 amino acids. V was pared by 0 bases and J by 0 bases, with 9 bases between. As DNA, the CDR3 is TGCGCCAGCAGCTTGGTCGACGGAGTGAACACTGAAGCTTTCTTT. Encoded protein: CASSLVDGVNTEAFF.

This clonotype was seen ten or more times. The chain joins TRBV19 to TRBJ2-5; 7 nucleotides align to TRBD1. The CDR3 has 15 amino acids. The V segment lost 3 bases and the J segment 2 bases; nucleotides outside the gene matches: 6. Per germline, CDR1 LNHDA and CDR2 SQIVND (reference sequence). This CDR3 is CASSIHGTEQETQYF. The CDR3, as DNA: TGTGCCAGTAGTATCCACGGGACAGAACAAGAGACCCAGTACTTC. Full variable domain (rest looked up from reference TRBV19 and TRBJ2-5): DGGITQSPKYLFRKEGQNVTLSCEQNLNHDAMYWYRQDPGQGLRLIYYSQIVNDFQKGDIAEGYSVSREKKESFPLTVTSAQKNPTAFYLCASSIHGTEQETQYFGPGTRLLVL.

V and J are TRBV6-1 and TRBJ1-6, with D uncertain. The CDR3 runs 10 residues. Per germline, CDR1 MNHNS and CDR2 SASEGT. V was cut by 2 bases and J by 16 bases, with 6 bases left in between. This CDR3 reads CASSESQLHF. Written as DNA, the CDR3 is TGTGCCAGCAGTGAATCACAGCTCCACTTT.

The chain combines TRBV2 with TRBJ2-2, with D unclear. This CDR3 contains 12 residues. The germline CDR1 and CDR2 sequences are SNHLY and FYNNEI. The V end lost 5 bases, the J end lost 10 bases, and 11 bases lay between the germline ends. CDR3 coding DNA: TGTGCCAGCAGTAGTGTGGCAGCGGAGCTGTTTTTT. This translates into CASSSVAAELFF.

This rearrangement joins TRBV5-1 to TRBJ2-6; D perhaps matches TRBD1 (5 bases). The CDR3 covers 17 residues. From germline, CDR1 is SGHRS and CDR2 YFSETQ. Trimming pared 0 bases from V and 0 bases from J, leaving 10 bases between. DNA of the CDR3: TGCGCCAGCAGCTTGGGGGGCCTGAGCTCTGGGGCCAACGTCCTGACTTTC. As protein: CASSLGGLSSGANVLTF.

There are many counts of this clonotype. The chain couples TRBV20-1 to TRBJ1-1; 10 nucleotides match TRBD1. The CDR3 is 14 residues long. The V and J ends lost 5 bases and 4 bases, in that order; junction bases with no gene match: 7. The germline V gene encodes CDR1 DFQATT and CDR2 SNEGSKA (reference sequence). CDR3 residues: CSALTGGRATEAFF. In nucleotides, the CDR3 is TGCAGTGCTCTGACAGGGGGCCGGGCCACTGAAGCTTTCTTT.

In its sample, this clonotype was seen many times. The rearrangement uses TRBV20-1 and TRBJ2-7; 12 bases line up with TRBD2. The V segment lost 0 bases and the J segment 3 bases; nucleotides outside the gene matches: 3. CDR3 length: 15 residues. The germline V gene has CDR1 DFQATT and CDR2 SNEGSKA (reference sequence). CDR3 in DNA: TGCAGTGCTAGAGATCGGACTAGCGGGATCTACGAGCAGTACTTC. As protein: CSARDRTSGIYEQYF.

This clonotype was found a few times. This chain connects TRBV10-3 to TRBJ1-1; perhaps TRBD1 as D (6 bases). The length of the CDR3 is 13 residues. The V end lost 6 bases, the J end lost 0 bases, and 8 bases lay between the germline ends. Germline loops: CDR1 ENHRY, CDR2 SYGVKD. The CDR3 is CAIRTGVNTEAFF. The CDR3 DNA follows: TGTGCCATCAGGACAGGAGTGAACACTGAAGCTTTCTTT.